What follows are 7 T cell receptor beta chains derived from one specimen sequenced in a study of T cell repertoires in cytomegalovirus infection. TCRdb itself ran the reads through MiXCR, one entry per CDR3 protein. This repertoire shows about 97,000 distinct CDR3 sequences, more than 15% found once; its top ten account for roughly 8%. The source material was PBMCs. These receptors were collected from a human donor in good health (CMV status not recorded). Some clones in this sample may be carry-over from other donors' samples.

This clonotype was seen only a few times. A read error may account for a junction end that differs from germline. V gene TRBV5-6 combines with J gene TRBJ2-1; the match to TRBD2 covers 10 bases. CDR3 length equals 17 residues. Germline assignment: CDR1 SGHDT and CDR2 YYEEEE. The CDR3 sequence is CASNLGSSGGQYNEQFF. CDR3 nucleotide sequence: TGTGCCAGCAACTTGGGGTCTAGCGGGGGCCAATACAATGAGCAGTTCTTC.

This clonotype has a handful of counts. The V and J genes are TRBV11-3 and TRBJ2-1, with 7 nucleotides matching TRBD1. In germline, CDR1 is SGHNT, CDR2 YENEEA. Trimming removed 6 bases from V and 4 bases from J; junction bases left unmatched: 3. The CDR3 sequence is 13 residues long. For the CDR3, the DNA is TGTGCCAGCAGTTCGGGACAGTACAATGAGCAGTTCTTC. Its protein product is CASSSGQYNEQFF.

The table lists this clonotype with many counts. The gene calls are TRBV5-1 and TRBJ1-1, with D unresolved. With 2 bases removed from V and 5 bases from J, the gap between germline ends came to 4 bases. The CDR3 is made up of 11 amino acids. Per the germline V gene, CDR1 is SGHRS and CDR2 is YFSETQ. Here the CDR3 reads CASSLGTEAFF. DNA of the CDR3: TGCGCCAGCAGCTTAGGTACTGAAGCTTTCTTT.

This chain uses TRBV14 with TRBJ2-3; 10 positions agree with TRBD2. The CDR3 contains 15 residues. V lost 4 bases to trimming and J lost 5 bases; unmatched junction nucleotides: 6. Germline V gives CDR1 SGHDN, CDR2 FVKESK. CDR3 protein: CASSPKRGGLDTQYF. The CDR3 DNA reads as TGTGCCAGCAGCCCAAAGCGGGGGGGCCTAGATACGCAGTATTTT.

Details on this clonotype: The conserved phenylalanine or tryptophan is not found at the CDR3 terminus, so this likely reflects a read error. The chain recombines TRBV7-6 with TRBJ1-2; possible D gene TRBD1, 6 bases. The CDR3 extends over 15 amino acids. Trimming left V 6 bases short and J 4 bases short, with 18 bases between. In germline, CDR1 is SGHVS, CDR2 FNYEAQ. CDR3 coding DNA: TGTGCCAGCAGACCAAAGACAGGCTACTTCTATGGCTACACCATC. This translates into CASRPKTGYFYGYTI.

This clonotype was seen many times. The chain couples TRBV7-2 to TRBJ1-1, with 8 bases fitting TRBD1. Unmatched junction bases numbered 13, after V lost 3 bases and J lost 7 bases. The CDR3 has 16 residues. Germline V gene lookup returns CDR1 SGHTA and CDR2 FQGNSA. In nucleotides, the CDR3 is TGTGCCAGCAGCTTGGGAGCAGGGGGCGCAAAAAATGAAGCTTTCTTT. Translating gives CASSLGAGGAKNEAFF.

The sample holds a few counts of this clonotype. The chain couples TRBV7-9 to TRBJ2-7; D might be TRBD1 or TRBD2, each matching 5 bases. Trimming left V 2 bases short and J 4 bases short, with 9 bases between. Germline CDR1 is SEHNR and CDR2 is FQNEAQ (reference sequence). The CDR3 sequence is 13 residues long. The CDR3 DNA reads TGTGCCAGCAGCTTAATGGGACCTTACGAGCAGTACTTC. Protein product: CASSLMGPYEQYF.